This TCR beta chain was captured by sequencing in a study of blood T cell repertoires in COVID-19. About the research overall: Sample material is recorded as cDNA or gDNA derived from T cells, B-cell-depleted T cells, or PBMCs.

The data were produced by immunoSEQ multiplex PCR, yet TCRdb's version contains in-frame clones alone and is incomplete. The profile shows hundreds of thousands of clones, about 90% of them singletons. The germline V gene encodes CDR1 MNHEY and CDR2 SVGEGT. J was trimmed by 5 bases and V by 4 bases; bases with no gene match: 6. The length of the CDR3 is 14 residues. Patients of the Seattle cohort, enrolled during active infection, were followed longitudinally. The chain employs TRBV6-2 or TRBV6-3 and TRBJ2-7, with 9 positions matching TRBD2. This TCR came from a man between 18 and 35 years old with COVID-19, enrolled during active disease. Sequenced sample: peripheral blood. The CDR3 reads CASSLAGALDEQYF. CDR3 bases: TGTGCCAGCAGTTTAGCGGGGGCCTTGGACGAGCAGTACTTC.